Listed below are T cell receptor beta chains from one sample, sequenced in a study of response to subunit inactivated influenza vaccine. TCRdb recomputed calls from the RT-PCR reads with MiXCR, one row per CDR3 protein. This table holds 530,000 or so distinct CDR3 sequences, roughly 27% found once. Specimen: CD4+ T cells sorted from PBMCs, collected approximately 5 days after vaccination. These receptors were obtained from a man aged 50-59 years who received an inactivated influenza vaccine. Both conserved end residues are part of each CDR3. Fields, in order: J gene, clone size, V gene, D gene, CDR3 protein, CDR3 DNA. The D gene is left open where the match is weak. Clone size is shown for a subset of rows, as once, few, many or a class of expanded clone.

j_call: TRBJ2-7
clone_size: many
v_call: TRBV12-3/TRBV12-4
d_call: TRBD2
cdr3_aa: CASSTAGGSYEQYF
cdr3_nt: TGTGCCAGCAGTACCGCGGGAGGCTCCTACGAGCAGTACTTC

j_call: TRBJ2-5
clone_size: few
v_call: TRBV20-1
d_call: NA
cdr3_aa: CSARGGTLGTQYF
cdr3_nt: TGCAGTGCTAGGGGTGGAACATTGGGGACCCAGTACTTC

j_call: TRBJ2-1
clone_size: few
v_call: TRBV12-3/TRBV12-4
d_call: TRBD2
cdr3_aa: CASSFWGGNNEQFF
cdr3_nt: TGTGCCAGCAGTTTTTGGGGGGGGAACAATGAGCAGTTCTTC

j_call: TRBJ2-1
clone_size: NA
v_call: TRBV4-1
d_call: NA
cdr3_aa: CASSQGMVRAAGNEQFF
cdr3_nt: TGCGCCAGCAGCCAAGGAATGGTGCGGGCTGCGGGGAATGAGCAGTTCTTC

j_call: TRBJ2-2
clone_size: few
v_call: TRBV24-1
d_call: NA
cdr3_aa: CATSDLTGELFF
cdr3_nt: TGTGCCACCAGTGATTTAACCGGGGAGCTGTTTTTT

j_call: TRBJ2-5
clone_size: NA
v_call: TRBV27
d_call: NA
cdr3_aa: CASSSAEGMTQYF
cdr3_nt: TGTGCCAGCAGTTCGGCGGAGGGTATGACCCAGTACTTC

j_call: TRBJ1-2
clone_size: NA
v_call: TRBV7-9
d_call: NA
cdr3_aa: CASSLGRRESYGYTF
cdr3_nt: TGTGCCAGCAGCTTAGGGCGCAGGGAGTCCTATGGCTACACCTTC

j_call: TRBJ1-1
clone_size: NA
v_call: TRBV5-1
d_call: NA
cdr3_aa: CASSLARPGAEAFF
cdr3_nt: TGCGCCAGCAGCTTAGCACGGCCAGGGGCTGAAGCTTTCTTT

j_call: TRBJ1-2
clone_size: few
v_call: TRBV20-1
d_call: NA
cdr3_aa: CSAVHPSGYTF
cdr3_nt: TGCAGTGCTGTGCATCCGAGTGGCTACACCTTC

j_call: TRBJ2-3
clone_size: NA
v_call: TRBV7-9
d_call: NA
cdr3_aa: CASSLTESSTDTQYF
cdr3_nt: TGTGCCAGCAGCTTGACGGAGTCTAGCACAGATACGCAGTATTTT

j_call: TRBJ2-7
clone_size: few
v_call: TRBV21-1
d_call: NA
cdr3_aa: CASSKGMGQGSYEQYF
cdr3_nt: TGTGCCAGCAGCAAAGGAATGGGACAGGGGTCCTACGAGCAGTACTTC

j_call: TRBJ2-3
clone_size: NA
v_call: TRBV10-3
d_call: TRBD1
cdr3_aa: CAITSGDRGPTDTQYF
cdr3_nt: TGTGCCATCACCTCGGGGGACAGGGGGCCAACAGATACGCAGTATTTT

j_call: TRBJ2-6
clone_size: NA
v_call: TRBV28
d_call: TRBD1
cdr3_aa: CASGETGGSGANVLTF
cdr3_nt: TGTGCCAGCGGAGAAACAGGGGGCTCTGGGGCCAACGTCCTGACTTTC

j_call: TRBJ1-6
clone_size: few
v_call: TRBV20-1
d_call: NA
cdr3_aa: CSASGQEGNSPLHF
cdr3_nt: TGCAGTGCTAGTGGTCAGGAGGGTAATTCACCCCTCCACTTT

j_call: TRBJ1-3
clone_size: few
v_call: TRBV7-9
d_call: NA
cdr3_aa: CASSLDLLSGNTIYF
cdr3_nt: TGTGCCAGCAGCTTAGATCTACTTTCTGGAAACACCATATATTTT

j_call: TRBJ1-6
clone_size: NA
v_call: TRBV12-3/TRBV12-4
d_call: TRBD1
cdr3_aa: CASSLTGGYSPLHF
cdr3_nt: TGTGCCAGCAGCCTGACAGGGGGCTATTCACCCCTCCACTTT

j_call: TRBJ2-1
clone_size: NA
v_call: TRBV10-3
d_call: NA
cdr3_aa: CAISVGMDNEQFF
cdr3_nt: TGTGCCATCAGTGTGGGGATGGACAATGAGCAGTTCTTC

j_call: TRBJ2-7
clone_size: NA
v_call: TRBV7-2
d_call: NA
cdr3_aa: CASSSRGREQYF
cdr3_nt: TGTGCCAGCAGCTCAAGGGGACGCGAGCAGTACTTC

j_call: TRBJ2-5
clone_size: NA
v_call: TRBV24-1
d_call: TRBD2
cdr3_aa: CATSDPGLEIETQYF
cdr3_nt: TGTGCCACCAGTGACCCGGGACTAGAGATAGAGACCCAGTACTTC

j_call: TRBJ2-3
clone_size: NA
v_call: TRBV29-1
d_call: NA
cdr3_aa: CSVEYGKGDTQYF
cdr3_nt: TGCAGCGTTGAATACGGGAAGGGGGATACGCAGTATTTT

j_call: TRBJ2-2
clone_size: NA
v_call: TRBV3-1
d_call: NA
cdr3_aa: CASSRSDGNTGELFF
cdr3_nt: TGTGCCAGCAGCCGGTCGGACGGGAACACCGGGGAGCTGTTTTTT

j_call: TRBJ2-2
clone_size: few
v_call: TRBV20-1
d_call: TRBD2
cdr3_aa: CSAIGLGNTGELFF
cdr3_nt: TGCAGTGCTATCGGACTAGGGAACACCGGGGAGCTGTTTTTT

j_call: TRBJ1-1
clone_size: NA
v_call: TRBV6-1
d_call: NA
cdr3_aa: CASRLTAMNTEAFF
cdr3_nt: TGTGCCAGCAGGTTGACAGCTATGAACACTGAAGCTTTCTTT

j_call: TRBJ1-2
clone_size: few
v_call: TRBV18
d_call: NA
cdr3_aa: CASSPSDTRGYTF
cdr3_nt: TGTGCCAGCTCACCATCTGATACCCGGGGCTACACCTTC

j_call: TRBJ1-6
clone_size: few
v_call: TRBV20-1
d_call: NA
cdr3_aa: CSGTGLYNSPLHF
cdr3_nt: TGCAGTGGTACAGGGCTGTATAATTCACCCCTCCACTTT

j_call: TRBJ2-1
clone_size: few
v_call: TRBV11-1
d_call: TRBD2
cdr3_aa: CASSFLPGVSGEYNEQFF
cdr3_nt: TGTGCCAGCAGCTTCCTACCCGGTGTTAGCGGGGAGTACAATGAGCAGTTCTTC

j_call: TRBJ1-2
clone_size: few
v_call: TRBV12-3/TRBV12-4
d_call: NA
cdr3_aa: CASSLWGGNYGYTF
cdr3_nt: TGTGCCAGCAGTTTGTGGGGGGGTAACTATGGCTACACCTTC

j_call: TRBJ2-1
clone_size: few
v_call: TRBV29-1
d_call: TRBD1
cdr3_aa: CSVGRQGRNEQFF
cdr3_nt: TGCAGCGTTGGGAGACAGGGGCGGAATGAGCAGTTCTTC

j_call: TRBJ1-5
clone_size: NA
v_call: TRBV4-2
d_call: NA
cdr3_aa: CASSRTQAGNQPQHF
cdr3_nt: TGTGCCAGCAGCCGGACCCAGGCGGGCAATCAGCCCCAGCATTTT

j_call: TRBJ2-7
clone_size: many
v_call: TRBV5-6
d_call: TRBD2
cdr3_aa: CASSPAGQGLAGGYEQYF
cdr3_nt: TGTGCCAGCAGCCCCGCAGGACAGGGGCTAGCGGGAGGCTACGAGCAGTACTTC

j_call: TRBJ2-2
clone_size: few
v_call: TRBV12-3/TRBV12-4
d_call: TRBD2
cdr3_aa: CASRLAGGPGELFF
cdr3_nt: TGTGCCAGCAGGCTAGCGGGAGGGCCCGGGGAGCTGTTTTTT

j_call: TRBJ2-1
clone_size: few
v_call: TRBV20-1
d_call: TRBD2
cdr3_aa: CSASGGLAGGTNEQFF
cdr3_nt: TGCAGTGCTAGTGGTGGACTAGCGGGAGGTACCAATGAGCAGTTCTTC